What follows are 20 T cell receptor beta chains derived from one specimen sequenced in a study of T-cell reconstitution after alpha-beta-depleted transplantation in children (TCRdb year 2016). The sample's treatment or condition label is to be understood as: allogeneic hematopoietic cell transplantation with graft depleted of TCRalphabeta T cells and CD19 B cells. Libraries were prepared through PCR. The sample was run on an Illumina HiSeq 2500. TCR libraries were prepared with molecular barcoding, using unique molecular identifiers to normalize TCRbeta repertoire quantification. In TCRdb, the public reads were trimmed at Q25 with fastp and aligned with MiXCR, with productive beta chains retained. Records with the same CDR3 protein are collapsed into one entry carrying the most frequent genes and DNA. The sample profile shows about 98,000 distinct CDR3 sequences; about 22% of them were found once. Of the sample, about 21% falls within the top ten clones.

Sample: PBMCs, taken before TCRalphabeta/CD19-depleted stem cell transplant. These receptors all come from a boy aged 2 to 10 with acute lymphoblastic leukemia, due to receive a stem cell transplant.

This clonotype came up many times. The chain is built from TRBV6-4 and TRBJ2-1; TRBD2 aligns across 11 bases. V gave up 2 bases and J gave up 4 bases; unmatched junction bases: 1. Germline CDR1 is MRHNA and CDR2 is SNTAGT. CDR3 length equals 15 residues. CDR3 protein: CASSDGTSGYNEQFF. In DNA form, the CDR3 reads TGTGCCAGCAGTGACGGGACTAGCGGATACAATGAGCAGTTCTTC.

This clonotype was counted many times. The CDR3 here is CASSSATSALEQFF. The CDR3 DNA reads as TGTGCCAGCAGTTCTGCGACTAGCGCGTTGGAGCAGTTCTTC. This chain links TRBV12-3 or TRBV12-4 with TRBJ2-1; 8 bases align to TRBD2. V was pared by 4 bases and J by 10 bases, with 9 bases of the junction left unmatched. The CDR3 is 14 residues long.

CDR3 amino acids: CASNLSGQRVRETQYF. CDR3 coding DNA: TGCGCCAGCAACCTATCAGGACAGCGGGTTCGGGAGACCCAGTACTTC. The chain uses TRBV5-1 and TRBJ2-5; D might be TRBD1 or TRBD2, each matching 6 bases. The germline V gene encodes CDR1 SGHRS and CDR2 YFSETQ. Trimming removed 6 bases from V and 5 bases from J, with 23 bases in between. This CDR3 is 16 amino acids long.

The V call is TRBV10-2, the J call TRBJ2-1, with D maybe TRBD2 (6 bases). V lost 4 bases, J lost 8 bases, and 21 bases lay in between. Germline CDR1 is WSHSY and CDR2 is SAAADI. CDR3 size: 16 residues. In DNA, the CDR3 is TGCGCCAGCAGTGGTTTCCGCGGAGGGGTAAGCGATGAGCAGTTCTTC. Its protein is CASSGFRGGVSDEQFF.

The genes are TRBV7-2 and TRBJ2-7, with TRBD1 identical over 9 bases. This CDR3 is built from 14 residues. Looked up from germline, CDR1 is SGHTA and CDR2 is FQGNSA. The ends lost 5 bases at V and 6 bases at J; junction bases unmatched: 8. The CDR3 coding sequence is TGTGCCAGCAGCCGACAGGGGGGCTCTCTCGAGCAGTACTTC. This encodes CASSRQGGSLEQYF. Together with reference TRBV7-2 and TRBJ2-7, the CDR3 gives the full variable domain: GAGVSQSPSNKVTEKGKDVELRCDPISGHTALYWYRQSLGQGLEFLIYFQGNSAPDKSGLPSDRFSAERTGGSVSTLTIQRTQQEDSAVYLCASSRQGGSLEQYFGPGTRLTVT.

This clonotype was seen a few times. The J gene is TRBJ1-3, the V gene TRBV18; 11 bases are shared with TRBD1. V lost 3 bases and J lost 3; bases outside the gene matches: 4. Germline CDR1 reads KGHSH; CDR2 reads LQKENI. The CDR3 has 16 amino acids. The CDR3 sequence: CASSPGQGARGNTIYF. The CDR3, as DNA: TGTGCCAGCTCACCCGGACAGGGGGCGCGTGGAAACACCATATATTTT.

There are a few counts of this clonotype. The chain joins TRBV6-5 to TRBJ2-1; D unresolved. Trimming shortened V by 5 bases and J by 4 bases, and 6 bases separated the two germline ends. The CDR3 loop spans 12 amino acids. From germline, CDR1 is MNHEY and CDR2 SVGAGI. In nucleotides, the CDR3 is TGTGCCAGCAGTCCGGGTTACAATGAGCAGTTCTTC. It translates to CASSPGYNEQFF.

The chain joins TRBV6-1 to TRBJ2-1, with 8 bases matching TRBD2. Trimming at V came to 5 bases and at J to 6 bases, leaving 12 bases not matched to a gene. The CDR3 covers 16 residues. Germline lookup yields CDR1 MNHNS and CDR2 SASEGT. The CDR3 DNA reads as TGTGCCAGCAGTCCCTACAAAAGCGCGGGGGGCAATGAGCAGTTCTTC. The encoded protein is CASSPYKSAGGNEQFF.

The table lists this clonotype with a few counts. This sequence joins TRBV6-1 and TRBJ2-7, with D maybe TRBD2 (5 bases). Germline V gene lookup returns CDR1 MNHNS and CDR2 SASEGT. V was shortened by 5 bases and J by 3 bases, with 17 bases between the two germline ends. This CDR3 contains 15 residues. CDR3 residues: CASSPSPGSNYEQYF. Written as DNA, the CDR3 is TGTGCCAGCAGTCCTAGCCCCGGGTCAAACTACGAGCAGTACTTC.

This clonotype showed up just a few times. The chain has TRBV20-1 and TRBJ1-3; D not certain. Trimming removed 6 bases at V and 0 bases at J, with 9 bases between. This CDR3 contains 13 residues. The germline CDR1 and CDR2 sequences are DFQATT and SNEGSKA (reference sequence). The CDR3 spells CSAFGLSGNTIYF. Here the CDR3 DNA reads TGCAGTGCCTTCGGACTCTCTGGAAACACCATATATTTT.

This clonotype has more than one count but fewer than ten. This rearrangement joins TRBV6-5 to TRBJ2-7; no reliable D call. CDR1 and CDR2 from the germline V gene are MNHEY and SVGAGI. Trimming shortened V by 2 bases and J by 2 bases, and 10 bases separated the two germline ends. The CDR3 runs 14 residues. This CDR3 reads CASSYLGSAYEQYF. The CDR3 nucleotides are TGTGCCAGCAGTTACCTCGGCTCGGCCTACGAGCAGTACTTC.

V is TRBV7-8 and J is TRBJ2-7; TRBD2 is a possible D gene (6 bases). The CDR3 spans 15 residues. The V and J ends lost 5 bases and 4 bases respectively, with 18 bases between them. CDR1 SGHVS and CDR2 FQNEAQ come from the germline V gene. The CDR3 DNA follows: TGTGCCAGCAGCGCCACGCCGGGACTGATTTACGAGCAGTACTTC. Its protein product is CASSATPGLIYEQYF.

This clonotype has just a few counts. This rearrangement joins TRBV5-8 to TRBJ1-2; D is unresolved. There are 14 residues in the CDR3. V gave up 1 base and J gave up 8 bases, with 15 bases separating them. The germline CDR1 and CDR2 sequences are SGHTS and YDEGEE. The CDR3 DNA follows: TGTGCCAGCAGCTTGCCTGCCTCCGGGTACGGCTACACCTTC. It codes for CASSLPASGYGYTF. Full variable domain (rest looked up from reference TRBV5-8 and TRBJ1-2): EAGVTQSPTHLIKTRGQQATLRCSPISGHTSVYWYQQALGLGLQFLLWYDEGEERNRGNFPPRFSGRQFPNYSSELNVNALELEDSALYLCASSLPASGYGYTFGSGTRLTVV.

This clonotype was detected ten times or more. The chain joins TRBV15 to TRBJ2-2; 10 bases are shared with TRBD1. Germline V gene sequence: CDR1 LNHNV, CDR2 YYDKDF (reference sequence). This CDR3 has 15 residues. Trimming cost V 4 bases and J 6 bases; bases outside gene matches: 5. The CDR3 DNA follows: TGTGCCACCAGCATTGACAGGGGGCAATCCGGGGAGCTGTTTTTT. Translated: CATSIDRGQSGELFF.

This chain links TRBV4-3 with TRBJ1-2; tentatively, D is TRBD1 (5 bases). V was trimmed by 0 bases and J by 6 bases, leaving 14 bases between them. In germline, CDR1 is LGHNA, CDR2 YSLEER. There are 15 residues in the CDR3. This CDR3 is CASSQDTGGFNGYTF. CDR3 coding DNA: TGCGCCAGCAGCCAAGATACCGGGGGATTTAATGGCTACACCTTC.

This clonotype came up once. The genes are TRBV5-1 and TRBJ2-5; 10 bases fit TRBD1. Germline-derived CDR1 and CDR2 are SGHRS and YFSETQ. The CDR3 has 15 amino acids. Losses at the gene ends were 0 bases for V and 4 bases for J; bases not matched to a gene: 3. CDR3 bases: TGCGCCAGCAGCTTGGGGGACAGGGGAGGAGAGACCCAGTACTTC. Translating it yields CASSLGDRGGETQYF. Based on the CDR3 plus reference TRBV5-1 and TRBJ2-5, the full variable domain is KAGVTQTPRYLIKTRGQQVTLSCSPISGHRSVSWYQQTPGQGLQFLFEYFSETQRNKGNFPGRFSGRQFSNSRSEMNVSTLELGDSALYLCASSLGDRGGETQYFGPGTRLLVL.

This clonotype ranks as medium-sized (0.01 to 0.1%). This rearrangement joins TRBV29-1 to TRBJ2-5; 7 bases align to TRBD1. The CDR3 sequence is 13 residues long. The junction had 6 bases not matched to a gene; V was cut back by 7 bases and J by 1 base. The V gene's germline CDR1 is SQVTM and CDR2 ANQGSEA. The CDR3: CSGRDSRQETQYF. The DNA of the CDR3 is TGCAGCGGCCGGGACAGTCGCCAAGAGACCCAGTACTTC.

This chain joins TRBV12-3 or TRBV12-4 and TRBJ2-7; no reliable D call. The length of the CDR3 is 15 residues. V was cut by 3 bases and J by 0 bases, with 12 bases left in between. The chain's CDR3 is CASSFLFGDSYEQYF. The DNA of the CDR3 is TGTGCCAGCAGTTTCTTATTCGGTGACTCCTACGAGCAGTACTTC.

The genes are TRBV4-2 and TRBJ2-3; the match to TRBD2 covers 8 bases. Germline V gene lookup returns CDR1 LGHNA and CDR2 YNFKEQ. V trimming: 0 bases; J trimming: 5 bases; junction bases outside the gene matches: 13. The CDR3 runs to 18 residues. The chain's CDR3 is CASSQDLGMREAVDTQYF. In DNA, the CDR3 is TGTGCCAGCAGCCAAGATCTTGGTATGCGGGAGGCCGTAGATACGCAGTATTTT.

This clonotype was observed many times. The chain links TRBV28 to TRBJ1-1; D unclear. Germline CDR1 and CDR2: MDHEN and SYDVKM. V gave up 5 bases and J gave up 4 bases, with 8 bases separating them. The CDR3 contains 12 residues. The CDR3 DNA reads TGTGCCAGCAGTATGCAGGCCACTGAAGCTTTCTTT. It encodes CASSMQATEAFF.